Sequencing of this T cell receptor (beta chain) was carried out in a study of cytomegalovirus exposure and HLA in healthy donors. Background on the study: The use of the same platform for the 95 to 150 validation repertoires and the 650 to 850 first-cohort repertoires was reported by a later analysis. General observations from the study: Rarity characterized most TCR sequences, yet some public TCRs appeared in many donors. In vitro experiments confirmed that three CMV-associated chains were specific for CMV antigens.

Note on this clone: What it recognizes is unknown.

Libraries were prepared by immunoSEQ multiplex PCR; TCRdb keeps only in-frame clonotypes and omits some of them. Of more than 95,000 clones listed, roughly nine tenths are singletons. The germline V gene encodes CDR1 SNHLY and CDR2 FYNNEI. There are 16 residues in the CDR3. The J segment lost 5 bases and the V segment lost 8 bases, leaving 12 bases of the junction unmatched. Sequencing used PBMCs. J is TRBJ2-5 and V is TRBV2; 12 bases match TRBD2. This TCR was recovered from a woman aged 18-29 years in good health and CMV-seronegative. The CDR3 sequence is CASLEYGTSGWETQYF. For the CDR3, the DNA is TGTGCCAGCCTGGAATACGGGACTAGCGGGTGGGAGACCCAGTACTTC.